What follows are 30 T cell receptor beta chains derived from one specimen sequenced in a study of breast tumors, draining lymph nodes, adjacent tissues. TCRdb re-analysed the multiplex PCR reads in MiXCR, keeping a single row per CDR3 protein. The sample contains about 120,000 distinct CDR3 sequences, approximately 20% of which appear only once. Breast cancer patients provided tissue from their axillary draining lymph nodes. Input material: axillary lymph node tissue. Every receptor here comes from a female donor with breast cancer. Some clones in this sample may be carry-over from other donors' samples.

This chain links TRBV7-8 with TRBJ1-2; D uncertain. Germline V gene lookup returns CDR1 SGHVS and CDR2 FQNEAQ. The CDR3 covers 12 residues. V was trimmed by 5 bases and J by 1 base, leaving 5 bases between them. This CDR3 reads CASSPSNYGYTF. The DNA for the CDR3 is TGTGCCAGCAGCCCCAGTAACTATGGCTACACCTTC.

Ten or more counts support this clonotype. The chain joins TRBV20-1 to TRBJ2-1; 7 positions match TRBD2. The junction had 8 bases not matched to a gene; V was cut back by 0 bases and J by 0 bases. The germline gives CDR1 DFQATT, CDR2 SNEGSKA (reference sequence). The CDR3 sequence is 17 residues long. The CDR3 sequence: CSARDRSGASSYNEQFF. The CDR3, as DNA: TGCAGTGCTAGAGATAGGAGCGGGGCTAGCTCCTACAATGAGCAGTTCTTC.

This clonotype occurred many times. The chain carries TRBV19 and TRBJ2-6; D is uncertain. Germline V lookup: CDR1 LNHDA, CDR2 SQIVND (reference sequence). This CDR3 has 13 amino acids. V dropped 7 bases and J dropped 0 bases, with 4 bases sitting between them. This CDR3 is CASKISGANVLTF. As DNA, the CDR3 is TGTGCCAGTAAAATCTCTGGGGCCAACGTCCTGACTTTC.

This clonotype has at least ten counts. The chain recombines TRBV6-1 with TRBJ2-1; 7 positions agree with TRBD1. Per germline, CDR1 MNHNS and CDR2 SASEGT. Trimming removed 5 bases from V and 2 bases from J; junction bases left unmatched: 3. The CDR3 is made up of 14 amino acids. DNA for the CDR3: TGTGCCAGCAGTCAACAGGGGCCCTACAATGAGCAGTTCTTC. This gives the protein CASSQQGPYNEQFF.

Many counts were recorded for this clonotype. The gene calls are TRBV29-1 and TRBJ2-3; a weak D match, TRBD2 (5 bases). Germline CDR1 reads SQVTM; CDR2 reads ANQGSEA. Trimming took off 7 bases at V and 2 bases at J, with 19 bases between the two ends. There are 15 residues in the CDR3. This chain's CDR3 is CSAPGQSGNTDTQYF. As DNA, the CDR3 is TGCAGCGCCCCCGGGCAGTCGGGGAACACAGATACGCAGTATTTT.

This clonotype was seen ten or more times. The chain is built from TRBV20-1 and TRBJ2-3; 7 bases are shared with TRBD1. The germline V gene has CDR1 DFQATT and CDR2 SNEGSKA (reference sequence). The CDR3 consists of 15 residues. The trim removed 3 bases at V and 1 base at J, leaving 7 bases unmatched. The CDR3 sequence: CSASRQGSGTDTQYF. The CDR3 DNA follows: TGCAGTGCTAGTCGACAGGGTTCGGGCACAGATACGCAGTATTTT.

Concerning this clonotype itself: Given a much more abundant clone one base away, this may be a read error. The V and J genes are TRBV29-1 and TRBJ2-3; D remains ambiguous. V dropped 7 bases and J dropped 7 bases, with 12 bases sitting between them. The length of the CDR3 is 11 residues. The germline CDR1 and CDR2 sequences are SQVTM and ANQGSEA. This chain's CDR3 is CSAIRVYTQYF. CDR3 DNA sequence: TGCAGCGCGATAAGGGTATATACGCAGTATTTT.

This clonotype has just a few counts. V and J are TRBV11-2 and TRBJ2-2; no reliable D call. Germline V gene sequence: CDR1 SGHAT, CDR2 FQNNGV. The CDR3 spans 14 residues. V shed 1 base and J shed 6 bases, with 9 bases lying between them. The CDR3 spells CASSLALRSGELFF. The CDR3 DNA sequence: TGTGCCAGCAGCTTAGCGTTGCGCTCCGGGGAGCTGTTTTTT.

A word on this clonotype: A read error may be the cause here, since a much bigger clone is one base away. The CDR3 carries no conserved terminal phenylalanine or tryptophan, so it likely arises from a read error. This sequence joins TRBV5-5 and TRBJ2-5; 7 bases fit TRBD2. Looked up from germline, CDR1 is SGHKS and CDR2 is YYEKEE (reference sequence). V was pared by 4 bases and J by 5 bases, with 11 bases of the junction left unmatched. The length of the CDR3 is 15 residues. The DNA of the CDR3 is TGTGCCAGCAGCCAAGCTAGCGGACCCCTGGAGACCCAGTACTCC. Residues: CASSQASGPLETQYS.

The gene calls are TRBV14 and TRBJ2-7; no clear D. V lost 1 base and J lost 0, with 10 bases in between. This CDR3 comprises 15 residues. Germline V gene data show CDR1 as SGHDN and CDR2 as FVKESK. In DNA, the CDR3 is TGTGCCAGCAGCCAAGTTTCGGTCGACTCCTACGAGCAGTACTTC. It translates to CASSQVSVDSYEQYF. Variable domain in full (rest from reference TRBV14 and TRBJ2-7): EAGVTQFPSHSVIEKGQTVTLRCDPISGHDNLYWYRRVMGKEIKFLLHFVKESKQDESGMPNNRFLAERTGGTYSTLKVQPAELEDSGVYFCASSQVSVDSYEQYFGPGTRLTVT.

Comment on this clonotype: This may be a read error, as it is one base from a much larger clone. V is TRBV5-4 and J is TRBJ2-7, with unresolved D. Germline loops: CDR1 SGHNT, CDR2 YYREEE (reference sequence). The CDR3 totals 15 residues. Trimming stripped 1 base from V and 2 bases from J, with 13 bases between. The CDR3 region is CASSLFIGSPYEQYF. CDR3 DNA: TGTGCCAGCAGCTTGTTTATCGGAAGCCCCTACGAGCAGTACTTC.

This clonotype appeared many times. The J gene is TRBJ2-3, the V gene TRBV6-4, with 13 bases identical to TRBD2. J was trimmed by 1 base and V by 5 bases; bases with no gene match: 3. In germline, CDR1 is MRHNA, CDR2 SNTAGT. This CDR3 is 16 amino acids long. The CDR3 reads CASSSGTSGGTDTQYF. CDR3 DNA sequence: TGTGCCAGCAGTAGTGGGACTAGCGGGGGCACAGATACGCAGTATTTT.

Worth noting for this clonotype: This may come from a read error, since a much larger clone is one base off. The CDR3 end shows no conserved phenylalanine or tryptophan, and so a read error is likely. The gene calls are TRBV2 and TRBJ1-4; a possible D gene is TRBD1 (6 bases). The CDR3 is 15 residues long. Germline V gene data show CDR1 as SNHLY and CDR2 as FYNNEI. The ends were cut back, 6 bases at V and 8 bases at J, with 19 bases in the middle. CDR3 in DNA: TGTGCCAGCAGCGCCCCAGGGTCAAGGGGGGAAAAACTGTTTCTT. Translated: CASSAPGSRGEKLFL.

This clonotype has at least ten counts. This chain links TRBV2 with TRBJ2-5; 12 nucleotides align to TRBD2. Losses at the gene ends were 7 bases for V and 5 bases for J; bases not matched to a gene: 2. In germline, CDR1 is SNHLY, CDR2 FYNNEI. The CDR3 extends over 13 amino acids. The CDR3 DNA reads as TGTGCCAGCAAGACTAGCGGGAGTGAGACCCAGTACTTC. Translation gives CASKTSGSETQYF.

This clonotype was seen many times. This rearrangement joins TRBV5-1 to TRBJ2-2; no clear D. Germline CDR1 reads SGHRS; CDR2 reads YFSETQ. The CDR3 has 15 residues. V lost 2 bases, J lost 4 bases, and 12 bases lay in between. The CDR3, as DNA: TGCGCCAGCAGCTTACAACCGGACGGCACCGGGGAGCTGTTTTTT. Translated, it gives CASSLQPDGTGELFF.

Ten or more counts support this clonotype. The V call is TRBV20-1, the J call TRBJ2-1; 11 nucleotides line up with TRBD1. Germline V lookup: CDR1 DFQATT, CDR2 SNEGSKA (reference sequence). The CDR3 extends over 14 amino acids. V was pared by 0 bases and J by 9 bases, with 4 bases of the junction left unmatched. The CDR3 region is CSAREDRGLSEQFF. The CDR3 bases are TGCAGTGCTAGAGAGGACAGGGGGCTGTCTGAGCAGTTCTTC.

The CDR3 reads CASSNERARSETQYF. The CDR3 DNA sequence: TGTGCCAGTAGTAATGAGAGGGCTCGGAGCGAGACCCAGTACTTC. The V gene is TRBV19, the J gene TRBJ2-5, with D perhaps TRBD2 (5 bases). V was pared by 4 bases and J by 5 bases, with 17 bases between. CDR1 LNHDA and CDR2 SQIVND come from the germline V gene (reference sequence). This CDR3 region has 15 residues.

The sample holds many counts of this clonotype. The rearrangement links TRBV24-1 to TRBJ1-4, with D perhaps TRBD1 (6 bases). This CDR3 has 13 residues. With 6 bases removed from V and 7 bases from J, the gap between germline ends came to 11 bases. CDR1 is KGHDR, CDR2 SFDVKD, per germline. This CDR3 reads CATSQGPGEKLFF. CDR3 bases: TGTGCCACCAGTCAGGGGCCGGGTGAAAAACTGTTTTTT.

Many counts were recorded for this clonotype. For the CDR3, the DNA is TGTGCCAGCAGCTACACAGAAGGGACTAGCGGGGAGAACGGATTGTACAATGAGCAGTTCTTC. It is translated as CASSYTEGTSGENGLYNEQFF. This chain joins TRBV13 and TRBJ2-1, with 13 bases lining up with TRBD2. The CDR3 totals 21 residues. Unmatched junction bases numbered 19, after V lost 4 bases and J lost 4 bases. The germline gives CDR1 PRHDT, CDR2 FYEKMQ (reference sequence).

The sample holds one count of this clonotype. One end of the junction does not line up with germline, which may come from a read error. In nucleotides, the CDR3 is TGTGCCACCAGTGGCCAGGCTCGCCAGACTAACTATGGCTACATCTTC. Its protein product is CATSGQARQTNYGYIF. This sequence joins TRBV24-1 and TRBJ1-2, with unresolved D. This CDR3 region has 16 residues. CDR1 is KGHDR, CDR2 SFDVKD, per germline.

Of note for this clonotype: This may be a read error: a much more frequent sequence differs by one nucleotide. The chain is built from TRBV27 and TRBJ1-2; D is possibly TRBD1 (5 bases). This CDR3 comprises 14 residues. CDR1 MNHEY and CDR2 SMNVEV come from the germline V gene (reference sequence). CDR3 coding DNA: TGTGCCGGCAGTGCGGGGCTCCCTAACTATGGCTACACCTTC. It translates to CAGSAGLPNYGYTF.

This clonotype occurred a few times. This chain uses TRBV5-5 with TRBJ2-4; tentative D call: TRBD2 (7 bases). In germline, CDR1 is SGHKS, CDR2 YYEKEE (reference sequence). This CDR3 has 15 amino acids. V lost 4 bases to trimming and J lost 8 bases, with 19 bases between them. This chain's CDR3 is CASSLREGGAYIQYF. CDR3 nucleotides: TGTGCCAGCAGCCTAAGGGAGGGGGGTGCCTACATTCAGTACTTC.

Concerning this clonotype: A read error is possible here, since a much larger clone lies one base away. The chain is built from TRBV20-1 and TRBJ2-2; D ambiguous. This CDR3 spans 13 amino acids. The germline V gene encodes CDR1 DFQATT and CDR2 SNEGSKA (reference sequence). Trimming stripped 6 bases from V and 0 bases from J, with 8 bases between. The CDR3 is CSALHTNTGELFF. The CDR3 nucleotides are TGCAGTGCCTTACACACGAACACCGGGGAGCTGTTTTTT.

This clonotype was observed a few times. The V call is TRBV27, the J call TRBJ2-2, with D perhaps TRBD1 (6 bases). The CDR3 totals 13 residues. V lost 5 bases to trimming and J lost 7 bases, with 11 bases between them. Germline-derived CDR1 and CDR2 are MNHEY and SMNVEV (reference sequence). The CDR3 spells CASSPDSFGELFF. The CDR3 coding sequence is TGTGCCAGCAGTCCGGACAGTTTCGGGGAGCTGTTTTTT.

This clonotype has a count of ten or more. The chain couples TRBV27 to TRBJ1-6, with 7 nucleotides matching TRBD1. V shed 6 bases, J shed 10 bases, and the junction held 9 bases outside the gene matches. The length of the CDR3 is 14 residues. Germline V lookup: CDR1 MNHEY, CDR2 SMNVEV (reference sequence). The CDR3 nucleotides read TGTGCCAGCAGGACGACAGGGTTTAAGTCACCCCTCCACTTT. It translates to CASRTTGFKSPLHF.

This clonotype was detected ten times or more. The CDR3 nucleotides are TGTGCCAGCAGCTTCGAGCGGGAGACCCAGTACTTC. Its protein product is CASSFERETQYF. The chain is built from TRBV11-2 and TRBJ2-5; TRBD2 is a possible D gene (5 bases). The germline V and J ends were trimmed by 3 bases and 5 bases, with 7 bases remaining between them. This CDR3 spans 12 amino acids. Germline CDR1 SGHAT, CDR2 FQNNGV.

The V gene is TRBV18, the J gene TRBJ2-5; tentatively, D is TRBD2 (6 bases). Trimming cost V 1 base and J 4 bases, with 13 bases left between them. CDR3 size: 15 residues. Per germline, CDR1 KGHSH and CDR2 LQKENI. CDR3 sequence (DNA): TGTGCCAGCTCACCACTGTCGGGAGCGACAGAGACCCAGTACTTC. It specifies CASSPLSGATETQYF.

Comment on this clonotype: This may come from a read error, since a much larger clone is one base off. The chain carries TRBV30 and TRBJ1-3; D is unresolved. The CDR3 runs to 15 residues. CDR1 and CDR2 (germline): GTSNPN, SVGIG (reference sequence). CDR3 DNA: TGTGCCTGGACCGATAGGGTGGTTAATGGAAACGCCATATATTTT. Its translation is CAWTDRVVNGNAIYF. Based on the CDR3 plus reference TRBV30 and TRBJ1-3, the full variable domain is SQTIHQWPATLVQPVGSPLSLECTVEGTSNPNLYWYRQAAGRGLQLLFYSVGIGQISSEVPQNLSASRPQDRQFILSSKKLLLSDSGFYLCAWTDRVVNGNAIYFGEGSWLTVV.

This clonotype was picked up many times. The V gene is TRBV20-1, the J gene TRBJ2-2, with D perhaps matching TRBD1 (6 bases). CDR3 length: 14 residues. From germline, CDR1 is DFQATT and CDR2 SNEGSKA (reference sequence). V gave up 6 bases and J gave up 3 bases, with 14 bases separating them. CDR3 nucleotide sequence: TGCAGTGCCAAATTCCGGACAGACACCGGGGAGCTGTTTTTT. Protein sequence: CSAKFRTDTGELFF.

This clonotype was counted at least ten times. The rearrangement links TRBV5-1 to TRBJ2-3; maybe TRBD2 (7 bases). CDR1 is SGHRS, CDR2 YFSETQ, per germline. V lost 2 bases, J lost 5 bases, and 18 bases lay in between. CDR3 length: 16 residues. CDR3: CASSFPRGGAQDTQYF. The CDR3 region has the DNA TGCGCCAGCAGCTTTCCTAGGGGGGGGGCCCAAGATACGCAGTATTTT.